This is a list of T cell receptor beta chains from one sample in a study of blood T cell repertoires in COVID-19. Here immunoSEQ multiplex PCR was the method, and the copy in TCRdb shows in-frame clones only, minus some. The sample records roughly 200,000 clones, 80% to 90% being singletons. The sequenced material came from peripheral blood. The origin of the receptors is a man in his sixties with acute or convalescent COVID-19. CDR3s include the opening cysteine and the closing phenylalanine or tryptophan. D genes are given only for firm matches. Rows give clone size only sometimes, using once, few, many, or a class for an expanded clone.

v_call	d_call	clone_size	j_call	cdr3_nt	cdr3_aa
TRBV6-2/TRBV6-3	TRBD2	.	TRBJ2-1	TGTGCCAGCAGCTCCGGGACTAGCGGGAGAGGTGAGCAGTTCTTC	CASSSGTSGRGEQFF
TRBV30	.	.	TRBJ2-5	TGTGCCTGGAGTGTACGAGTAAAAGAGACCCAGTACTTC	CAWSVRVKETQYF
TRBV19	.	.	TRBJ1-1	TGTGCCAGTAGCGGACAGAAGGGCACTGAAGCTTTCTTT	CASSGQKGTEAFF
TRBV14	.	.	TRBJ1-1	TGTGCCAGCAGCCAAGTCGTCAGGGGCACTGAAGCTTTCTTT	CASSQVVRGTEAFF
TRBV6-2/TRBV6-3	.	.	TRBJ1-1	TGTGCCAGCAGTTACTCGATAGGGAGCACTGAAGCTTTCTTT	CASSYSIGSTEAFF
TRBV5-1	TRBD1	.	TRBJ2-2	TGCGCCAGCAGCTTGCGACAGGGGGCCGTCGGGGAGCTGTTTTTT	CASSLRQGAVGELFF
TRBV27	.	many	TRBJ1-1	TGTGCCAGCAGTTTATATGGAAGGGGAACTGAAGCTTTCTTT	CASSLYGRGTEAFF
TRBV7-9	.	.	TRBJ2-4	TGTGCCAGCAGCTCATTCCCGACAGGGCGGGGCATTCAGTACTTC	CASSSFPTGRGIQYF
TRBV5-1	TRBD1	few	TRBJ1-1	TGCGCCAGCAGCTTGGCCTCTTTAGGGGGCGGCACTGAAGCTTTCTTT	CASSLASLGGGTEAFF
TRBV28	.	.	TRBJ1-1	TGTGCCAGCGAGGCAGGGTGGAACACTGAAGCTTTCTTT	CASEAGWNTEAFF
TRBV5-1	TRBD1	.	TRBJ2-7	TGCGCCAGCAGCCCGGGGACAGTAATCCACGAGCAGTACTTC	CASSPGTVIHEQYF
TRBV19	TRBD2	.	TRBJ2-1	TGTGCCAGTAGGCGGACTAGCGGAGACAATGAGCAGTTCTTC	CASRRTSGDNEQFF
TRBV2	.	.	TRBJ2-2	TGTGCCAGCAGTGAGGAGCGCGGGAACACCGGGGAGCTGTTTTTT	CASSEERGNTGELFF
TRBV7-6	TRBD2	few	TRBJ2-2	TGTGCCAGCAGCCCGACTCCCGGGACTACAGCCACCGGGGAGCTGTTTTTT	CASSPTPGTTATGELFF
TRBV19	.	.	TRBJ2-2	TGTGCCAGTAGTTCTCCAGCGAACACCGGGGAGCTGTTTTTT	CASSSPANTGELFF
TRBV5-1	TRBD2	.	TRBJ2-1	TGCGCCAGCAGCCGGGGGACTAGCGACAATGAGCAGTTCTTC	CASSRGTSDNEQFF
TRBV5-1	.	once	TRBJ1-1	TGCGCCAGCAGCTTGAGACAGCAGAACACTGAAGCTTTCTTT	CASSLRQQNTEAFF
TRBV6-6	TRBD1	.	TRBJ1-5	TGTGCCAGCAGTTACTTGACAGGGAATCAGCCCCAGCATTTT	CASSYLTGNQPQHF
TRBV19	.	once	TRBJ2-3	TGTGCCAGTAGTATAAGAGCGGCTAGCACAGATACGCAGTATTTT	CASSIRAASTDTQYF
TRBV15	.	.	TRBJ1-6	TGTGCCACCAGCAGAGACCCACAGGGCCAATCACCCCTCCACTTT	CATSRDPQGQSPLHF
TRBV3-1/TRBV3-2	TRBD1	.	TRBJ2-7	TGTGCCAGCAGCCAACTCGGGACAGGGGGCCGGAACGAGCAGTACTTC	CASSQLGTGGRNEQYF
TRBV11-2	.	.	TRBJ2-6	TGTGCCAGCAGCTCACGGTCCACTGGGGCCAACGTCCTGACTTTC	CASSSRSTGANVLTF
TRBV9	TRBD2	.	TRBJ2-1	TGTGCCAGCAGCGGCGGGATGTGGACTAGCAACAATGAGCAGTTCTTC	CASSGGMWTSNNEQFF
TRBV6-6	TRBD1	.	TRBJ1-6	TGTGCCAGCAGGCCCGGGACAGGGTCACCCCTCCACTTT	CASRPGTGSPLHF
TRBV6-5	.	.	TRBJ2-7	TGTGCCAGCAGGAGGGGGGGACGGGGAGCCTACGAGCAGTACTTC	CASRRGGRGAYEQYF
TRBV27	.	.	TRBJ1-5	TGTGCCAGCAGTTTCTCGGGGGATCAGCCCCAGCATTTT	CASSFSGDQPQHF
TRBV11-2	TRBD2	.	TRBJ2-2	TGTGCCAGCAGCTTAGAGATACGTACCGGGACTAGCCGGAGGACCGGGGAGCTGTTTTTT	CASSLEIRTGTSRRTGELFF
TRBV12-3/TRBV12-4	.	.	TRBJ1-2	TGTGCCAGCAGTTTCCCCATGCAGTATGGCTACACCTTC	CASSFPMQYGYTF
TRBV29-1	TRBD1	.	TRBJ2-5	TGCAGCGTGAGCCCCGGGACAGGGGAAGAGACCCAGTACTTC	CSVSPGTGEETQYF
TRBV3-1/TRBV3-2	TRBD2	.	TRBJ2-3	TGTGCCAGCAGCCAAGGTCGGCTAGCGGGAATAACAGATACGCAGTATTTT	CASSQGRLAGITDTQYF
TRBV15	.	.	TRBJ1-4	TGTGCCACCAGCAGAGATCTGCAGGGAGGTGAAAAACTGTTTTTT	CATSRDLQGGEKLFF